Shown below are 30 T cell receptor beta chains from a single sample sequenced in a study of blood T cell repertoires in COVID-19. Method: immunoSEQ multiplex PCR; TCRdb's copy keeps in-frame clones and lacks some. In the table there are 260,000 or so clones, approximately 82% of which are singletons. Material: peripheral blood. All receptors derive from an elderly man with acute or convalescent COVID-19.

The rearrangement joins TRBV7-9 to TRBJ2-7; D unclear. CDR3 length equals 12 residues. CDR1 SEHNR and CDR2 FQNEAQ come from the germline V gene (reference sequence). The V gene lost 2 bases and the J gene lost 4 bases, with 6 bases spanning the gap. DNA for the CDR3: TGTGCCAGCAGCTTAAATCCATACGAGCAGTACTTC. This gives the protein CASSLNPYEQYF.

The chain joins TRBV5-1 to TRBJ2-5; 8 positions match TRBD1. This CDR3 region has 14 residues. The V gene end was trimmed by 0 bases and the J gene end by 2 bases; junction bases not matched to a gene: 0. Germline CDR1 reads SGHRS; CDR2 reads YFSETQ. The CDR3 region is CASSLDRGQETQYF. The CDR3, as DNA: TGCGCCAGCAGCTTGGACAGGGGGCAAGAGACCCAGTACTTC.

This chain uses TRBV30 with TRBJ2-7; 7 nucleotides match TRBD2. The germline V gene encodes CDR1 GTSNPN and CDR2 SVGIG (reference sequence). Trimming took 3 bases from V and 0 from J; bases not matched to a gene: 8. This CDR3 spans 15 amino acids. This CDR3 reads CAWSYRGVASYEQYF. CDR3 coding DNA: TGTGCCTGGAGCTACCGGGGGGTTGCCTCCTACGAGCAGTACTTC.

This chain connects TRBV7-3 to TRBJ2-3; TRBD2 is a possible D gene (5 bases). The V and J ends lost 3 bases and 4 bases respectively, with 14 bases between them. The CDR3 is 15 residues long. Germline V CDR1 and CDR2: SGHTA, FQGTGA. The DNA of the CDR3 is TGTGCCAGCAGCTTCGGCGGTTCCGGGGCAGATACGCAGTATTTT. This encodes CASSFGGSGADTQYF.

The gene calls are TRBV20-1 and TRBJ2-5; TRBD2 matches 8 bases. CDR3 size: 14 residues. After removal of 3 bases from V and 3 bases from J, the junction contained 6 bases not matched to a gene. Germline lookup yields CDR1 DFQATT and CDR2 SNEGSKA (reference sequence). CDR3: CSASTGGKKETQYF. DNA of the CDR3: TGCAGTGCTAGTACGGGGGGGAAAAAAGAGACCCAGTACTTC.

V usage is TRBV6-5 and J usage is TRBJ2-1; tentative D call: TRBD1 (6 bases). Germline CDR1 and CDR2: MNHEY and SVGAGI. CDR3 length: 16 residues. V was pared by 1 base and J by 4 bases, with 14 bases between. CDR3 sequence reads: CASSYFGRGNYNEQFF. In DNA form, the CDR3 reads TGTGCCAGCAGTTACTTCGGCAGGGGAAATTACAATGAGCAGTTCTTC.

The chain is built from TRBV6-1 and TRBJ2-2; D might be TRBD2 (7 bases). The V gene's germline CDR1 is MNHNS and CDR2 SASEGT. The CDR3 is 14 residues long. V was trimmed by 2 bases and J by 6 bases, leaving 10 bases between them. DNA for the CDR3: TGTGCCAGCAGTGAACGGGGGGCCTCCGGGGAGCTGTTTTTT. Translation: CASSERGASGELFF.

This chain connects TRBV5-1 to TRBJ2-7, with 9 bases aligning to TRBD2. This CDR3 is 17 amino acids long. J was trimmed by 3 bases and V by 4 bases; bases with no gene match: 14. Germline CDR1 is SGHRS and CDR2 is YFSETQ. The CDR3 DNA reads as TGCGCCAGCAGCCTGGGCTCGTGGGAACTAGCGGGCTACGAGCAGTACTTC. It yields the protein CASSLGSWELAGYEQYF.

The genes are TRBV19 and TRBJ1-6; D is uncertain. V lost 5 bases and J 0 bases, leaving 5 bases between the germline ends. There are 14 residues in the CDR3. Per the germline V gene, CDR1 is LNHDA and CDR2 is SQIVND (reference sequence). The CDR3 protein is CASSDTSYNSPLHF. Here the CDR3 DNA reads TGTGCCAGTAGTGACACCTCCTATAATTCACCCCTCCACTTT.

This clone was seen just once. The chain joins TRBV19 to TRBJ1-2, with no clear D. Trimming stripped 3 bases from V and 4 bases from J, with 12 bases between. The germline V gene has CDR1 LNHDA and CDR2 SQIVND (reference sequence). The CDR3 sequence is 14 residues long. The CDR3: CASSIRRDFYGYTF. CDR3 in DNA: TGTGCCAGTAGTATTAGGCGGGATTTCTATGGCTACACCTTC.

The genes are TRBV28 and TRBJ2-5; TRBD1 is a possible D gene (6 bases). V was shortened by 5 bases and J by 0 bases, with 13 bases between the two germline ends. Germline V gene data show CDR1 as MDHEN and CDR2 as SYDVKM. The CDR3 totals 15 residues. CDR3 residues: CASSHLRGNQETQYF. The CDR3 bases are TGTGCCAGCAGTCATCTCAGGGGAAACCAAGAGACCCAGTACTTC.

In nucleotides, the CDR3 is TGTGCCAGCAGCCAACAGGGGGCCTGGGAGACCCAGTACTTC. Its protein product is CASSQQGAWETQYF. The rearrangement uses TRBV7-2 and TRBJ2-5; TRBD1 matches 9 bases. The CDR3 is 14 residues long. V lost 5 bases and J lost 5; bases outside the gene matches: 6. The germline CDR1 and CDR2 sequences are SGHTA and FQGNSA.

The chain joins TRBV7-9 to TRBJ2-2, with 8 bases that match TRBD1. This CDR3 is 19 amino acids long. V lost 1 base and J lost 1; bases outside the gene matches: 11. CDR1 and CDR2 from the germline V gene are SEHNR and FQNEAQ (reference sequence). The CDR3 loop is CASSLVLLFGTGNTGELFF. Written as DNA, the CDR3 is TGTGCCAGCAGCTTAGTCCTCCTCTTCGGGACAGGGAACACCGGGGAGCTGTTTTTT.

The V gene is TRBV18, the J gene TRBJ1-4; 8 bases map to TRBD1. Germline V CDR1 and CDR2: KGHSH, LQKENI. After removal of 1 base from V and 4 bases from J, the junction contained 5 bases not matched to a gene. This CDR3 region has 16 residues. DNA of the CDR3: TGTGCCAGCTCACCACTGACAGGGGCGTTTAATGAAAAACTGTTTTTT. Amino acid sequence: CASSPLTGAFNEKLFF.

The rearrangement uses TRBV5-1 and TRBJ2-3; D is possibly TRBD2 (6 bases). V was cut by 1 base and J by 0 bases, with 15 bases left in between. The CDR3 sequence is 17 residues long. Germline V gene sequence: CDR1 SGHRS, CDR2 YFSETQ. The CDR3 sequence is CASSLSAGSPSTDTQYF. CDR3 nucleotide sequence: TGCGCCAGCAGCTTGAGCGCCGGGAGCCCTAGCACAGATACGCAGTATTTT.

This clone was seen a few times. V and J are TRBV7-8 and TRBJ2-7; D unresolved. The CDR3 spans 13 residues. Between the trimmed V and J ends, which lost 2 bases and 2 bases, there was a span of 7 bases. Germline CDR1 and CDR2: SGHVS and FQNEAQ. Here the CDR3 reads CASSLQPAYEQYF. CDR3 DNA sequence: TGTGCCAGCAGCTTACAACCAGCCTACGAGCAGTACTTC.

The chain combines TRBV30 with TRBJ1-6, with D unresolved. This CDR3 comprises 14 residues. Trimming left V 1 base short and J 8 bases short, with 12 bases between. The V gene's germline CDR1 is GTSNPN and CDR2 SVGIG (reference sequence). CDR3 region: CAWSGVGSYSPLHF. CDR3 DNA sequence: TGTGCCTGGAGTGGTGTCGGGAGCTATTCACCCCTCCACTTT.

V and J are TRBV19 and TRBJ2-5; 7 bases line up with TRBD2. The CDR3 loop spans 16 amino acids. The trim removed 4 bases at V and 6 bases at J, leaving 14 bases unmatched. The V gene's germline CDR1 is LNHDA and CDR2 SQIVND (reference sequence). For the CDR3, the DNA is TGTGCCAGTAGTAGGCTCTGGACTAGGACTACACAGACCCAGTACTTC. Its protein product is CASSRLWTRTTQTQYF.

The V gene is TRBV29-1, the J gene TRBJ2-7; D is possibly TRBD1 (6 bases). Trimming took 4 bases from V and 3 from J, leaving 22 bases between them. The germline V gene encodes CDR1 SQVTM and CDR2 ANQGSEA. This CDR3 comprises 16 residues. DNA of the CDR3: TGCAGCGTTGCTACAAGAGCCGGGACACGGGTCTACGAGCAGTACTTC. The encoded protein is CSVATRAGTRVYEQYF.

Here the CDR3 reads CASSKDRGGRQPQHF. CDR3 bases: TGTGCCAGCAGCAAGGACAGGGGAGGTCGTCAGCCCCAGCATTTT. This chain connects TRBV6-5 to TRBJ1-5; 9 nucleotides agree with TRBD1. The junction had 9 bases not matched to a gene; V was cut back by 6 bases and J by 6 bases. Per germline, CDR1 MNHEY and CDR2 SVGAGI. This CDR3 is 15 amino acids long.

V gene TRBV5-4 combines with J gene TRBJ2-7; a weak D match, TRBD1 (6 bases). Germline CDR1 SGHNT, CDR2 YYREEE (reference sequence). V lost 4 bases and J 0 bases, leaving 17 bases between the germline ends. The CDR3 has 16 residues. Here the CDR3 reads CASSPGGGQSSYEQYF. CDR3 sequence (DNA): TGTGCCAGCAGCCCTGGGGGCGGTCAAAGCTCCTACGAGCAGTACTTC.

Points on this clone: An end of the junction differs from the germline gene, which may be a read error. The chain is built from TRBV9 and TRBJ2-1, with D possibly being TRBD2 (7 bases). The CDR3 is made up of 12 amino acids. From germline, CDR1 is SGDLS and CDR2 YYNGEE. CDR3: CASSVFGGPGIF. The CDR3 coding sequence is TGTGCCAGCAGCGTATTCGGGGGGCCCGGGATCTTC.

This clone was found once. The V call is TRBV6-5, the J call TRBJ1-1, with D possibly TRBD1 on 5 matching bases. The V gene's germline CDR1 is MNHEY and CDR2 SVGAGI. The length of the CDR3 is 13 residues. V shed 5 bases and J shed 1 base, with 8 bases lying between them. The CDR3 sequence: CASSRTKNTEAFF. DNA of the CDR3: TGTGCCAGCAGTCGGACAAAGAACACTGAAGCTTTCTTT.

The table lists this clone with a few counts. DNA of the CDR3: TGTGCCAGCAGCGTACAGGGTGAGATAGCAGATACGCAGTATTTT. The encoded protein is CASSVQGEIADTQYF. The chain is built from TRBV7-9 and TRBJ2-3; the D gene is possibly TRBD1 (6 bases). V was trimmed by 5 bases and J by 4 bases, leaving 16 bases between them. The CDR3 consists of 15 residues. Looked up from germline, CDR1 is SEHNR and CDR2 is FQNEAQ (reference sequence).

This chain connects TRBV12-3 or TRBV12-4 to TRBJ1-4, with D hard to call. CDR3 length: 13 amino acids. V was trimmed by 3 bases and J by 7 bases, leaving 9 bases between them. CDR3 loop: CASSLGSGEKLFF. The CDR3 nucleotides read TGTGCCAGCAGTTTGGGTTCGGGTGAAAAACTGTTTTTT.

The rearrangement joins TRBV19 to TRBJ1-2; D is ambiguous. CDR1 is LNHDA, CDR2 SQIVND, per germline (reference sequence). This CDR3 comprises 13 residues. V was trimmed by 3 bases and J by 2 bases, leaving 7 bases between them. DNA for the CDR3: TGTGCCAGTAGTATCGAGCGGAACTATGGCTACACCTTC. It encodes CASSIERNYGYTF. The full variable domain, in which reference TRBV19 and TRBJ1-2 provide the parts outside the CDR3, is DGGITQSPKYLFRKEGQNVTLSCEQNLNHDAMYWYRQDPGQGLRLIYYSQIVNDFQKGDIAEGYSVSREKKESFPLTVTSAQKNPTAFYLCASSIERNYGYTFGSGTRLTVV.

V usage is TRBV19 and J usage is TRBJ2-2, with TRBD2 as a possible D gene (6 bases). Germline V gene data show CDR1 as LNHDA and CDR2 as SQIVND (reference sequence). V was clipped by 2 bases and J by 6 bases, with 10 bases between them. The CDR3 is made up of 14 amino acids. CDR3 region: CASSIHGGPGELFF. The CDR3 DNA reads as TGTGCCAGTAGTATACACGGGGGTCCCGGGGAGCTGTTTTTT.

The chain's CDR3 is CASSLASGDGNQPQHF. DNA for the CDR3: TGCGCCAGCAGCTTGGCGTCAGGGGATGGCAATCAGCCCCAGCATTTT. The chain couples TRBV5-1 to TRBJ1-5; D perhaps matches TRBD1 (6 bases). Germline V gives CDR1 SGHRS, CDR2 YFSETQ. The CDR3 length is 16 residues. V dropped 0 bases and J dropped 2 bases, with 12 bases sitting between them.

V usage is TRBV4-2 and J usage is TRBJ1-5; D is uncertain. The V end was cut by 0 bases, the J end by 3 bases, with 9 bases between. The CDR3 length is 15 residues. The germline V gene has CDR1 LGHNA and CDR2 YNFKEQ. The CDR3: CASSQDGQYNQPQHF. The CDR3 DNA follows: TGTGCCAGCAGCCAAGATGGGCAGTACAATCAGCCCCAGCATTTT.

The chain carries TRBV6-4 and TRBJ1-3, with D perhaps TRBD1 (6 bases). Trimming shortened V by 6 bases and J by 0 bases, and 9 bases separated the two germline ends. The CDR3 is 14 amino acids. Germline V CDR1 and CDR2: MRHNA, SNTAGT. In nucleotides, the CDR3 is TGTGCCAGCAGGCCGGACAGCTCTGGAAACACCATATATTTT. This gives the protein CASRPDSSGNTIYF.